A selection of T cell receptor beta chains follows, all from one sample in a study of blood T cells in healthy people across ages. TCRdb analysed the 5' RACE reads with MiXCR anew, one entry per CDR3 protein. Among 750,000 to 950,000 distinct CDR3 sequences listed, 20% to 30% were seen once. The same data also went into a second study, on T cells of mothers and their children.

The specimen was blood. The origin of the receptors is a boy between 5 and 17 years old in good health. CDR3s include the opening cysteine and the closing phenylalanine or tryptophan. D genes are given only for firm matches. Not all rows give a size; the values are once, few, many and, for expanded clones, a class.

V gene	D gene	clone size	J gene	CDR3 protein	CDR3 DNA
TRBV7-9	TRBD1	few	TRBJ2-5	CASTHGQGAGETQYF	TGTGCCAGCACTCACGGACAGGGGGCAGGGGAGACCCAGTACTTC
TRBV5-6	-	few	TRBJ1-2	CASSLETAYGYTF	TGTGCCAGCAGCTTGGAAACAGCCTATGGCTACACCTTC
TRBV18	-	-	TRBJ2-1	CASLTGGSYNEQFF	TGTGCCAGCCTAACCGGCGGATCGTACAATGAGCAGTTCTTC
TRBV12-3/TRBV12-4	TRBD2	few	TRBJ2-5	CASSAGDRETQYF	TGTGCCAGCAGCGCGGGAGATCGGGAGACCCAGTACTTC
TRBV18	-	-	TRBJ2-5	CASSPVSGEETQYF	TGTGCCAGCTCACCGGTATCAGGGGAAGAGACCCAGTACTTC
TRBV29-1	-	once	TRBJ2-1	CSVVLYNEQFF	TGCAGCGTTGTACTATACAATGAGCAGTTCTTC
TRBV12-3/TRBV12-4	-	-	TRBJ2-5	CASSAPGQISWETQYF	TGTGCCAGCAGTGCCCCGGGACAAATAAGTTGGGAGACCCAGTACTTC
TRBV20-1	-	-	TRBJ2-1	CSAEPSADEQFF	TGCAGTGCTGAGCCAAGCGCTGATGAGCAGTTCTTC
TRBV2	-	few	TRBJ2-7	CASTDYEQYF	TGTGCCAGCACAGACTACGAGCAGTACTTC
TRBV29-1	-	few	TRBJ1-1	CSVVNREAQTEAFF	TGCAGCGTTGTCAACAGGGAGGCCCAAACTGAAGCTTTCTTT
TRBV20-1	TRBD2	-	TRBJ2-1	CSAPPWSGGFYNEQFF	TGCAGTGCACCTCCTTGGAGCGGGGGATTCTACAATGAGCAGTTCTTC
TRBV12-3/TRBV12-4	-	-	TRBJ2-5	CASARADQETQYF	TGTGCCAGCGCTCGGGCCGACCAAGAGACCCAGTACTTC
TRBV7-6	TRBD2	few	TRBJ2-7	CASSLAPVRGRAYEQYF	TGTGCCAGCAGCTTAGCACCCGTGCGAGGGAGGGCCTACGAGCAGTACTTC
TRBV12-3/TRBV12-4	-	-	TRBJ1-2	CASKRYGDPNYGYTF	TGTGCCAGCAAGCGGTACGGCGACCCTAACTATGGCTACACCTTC
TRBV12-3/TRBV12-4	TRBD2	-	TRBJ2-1	CASSPSGGFHEQFF	TGTGCCAGCAGCCCTTCCGGGGGGTTCCATGAGCAGTTCTTC
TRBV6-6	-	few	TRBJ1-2	CASSTGTGTYGYTF	TGTGCCAGCAGTACCGGGACGGGTACCTATGGCTACACCTTC